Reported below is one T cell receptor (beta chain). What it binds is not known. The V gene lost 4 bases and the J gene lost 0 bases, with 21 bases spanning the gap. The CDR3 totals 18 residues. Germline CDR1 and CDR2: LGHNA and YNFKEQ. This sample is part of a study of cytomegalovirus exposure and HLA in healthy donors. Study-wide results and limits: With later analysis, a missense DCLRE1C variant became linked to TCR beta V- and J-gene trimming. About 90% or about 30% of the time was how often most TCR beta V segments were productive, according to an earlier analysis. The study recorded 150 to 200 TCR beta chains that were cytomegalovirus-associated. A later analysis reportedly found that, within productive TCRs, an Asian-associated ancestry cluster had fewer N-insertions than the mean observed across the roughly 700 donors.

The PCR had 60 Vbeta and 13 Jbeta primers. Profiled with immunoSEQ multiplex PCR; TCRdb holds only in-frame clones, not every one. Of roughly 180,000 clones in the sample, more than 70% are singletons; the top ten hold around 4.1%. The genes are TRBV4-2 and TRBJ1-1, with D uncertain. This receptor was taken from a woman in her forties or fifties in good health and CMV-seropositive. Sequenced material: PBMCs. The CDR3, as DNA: TGTGCCAGCAGCCTACTAGGAGGAGACCCTTCTTTGAACACTGAAGCTTTCTTT. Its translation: CASSLLGGDPSLNTEAFF.